Each of the 13 T cell receptor beta chains below was sequenced from the same sample in a study of blood T cell repertoires in COVID-19. Clones were sequenced by immunoSEQ multiplex PCR, and TCRdb holds only the in-frame ones, with some missing. Found here are about 210,000 clones, approximately 85% of them singletons; the top ten hold roughly 5%. The sequenced sample consisted of peripheral blood. The source of these receptors is a woman older than 75 with acute or convalescent COVID-19.

V is TRBV30 and J is TRBJ2-3; D gene ambiguous. Trimming took 5 bases from V and 2 from J, leaving 14 bases between them. CDR3 size: 14 residues. Looked up from germline, CDR1 is GTSNPN and CDR2 is SVGIG (reference sequence). CDR3 nucleotide sequence: TGTGCCTGGTCTCTGGGCAGTTCCACAGATACGCAGTATTTT. Translating gives CAWSLGSSTDTQYF. Full variable domain (remainder filled in from reference TRBV30 and TRBJ2-3): SQTIHQWPATLVQPVGSPLSLECTVEGTSNPNLYWYRQAAGRGLQLLFYSVGIGQISSEVPQNLSASRPQDRQFILSSKKLLLSDSGFYLCAWSLGSSTDTQYFGPGTRLTVL.

This chain joins TRBV29-1 and TRBJ2-1; unclear D gene. CDR1 and CDR2 from the germline V gene are SQVTM and ANQGSEA. This CDR3 comprises 12 residues. V was clipped by 3 bases and J by 5 bases, with 8 bases between them. The CDR3 sequence: CSVDAYDNEQFF. The CDR3 nucleotides are TGCAGCGTTGATGCCTATGACAATGAGCAGTTCTTC.

The chain combines TRBV7-3 with TRBJ1-1, with D hard to call. V was cut by 1 base and J by 1 base, with 4 bases left in between. This CDR3 has 13 residues. Germline V gene data show CDR1 as SGHTA and CDR2 as FQGTGA. CDR3 residues: CASSLMRNTEAFF. DNA of the CDR3: TGTGCCAGCAGCTTAATGCGGAACACTGAAGCTTTCTTT.

This chain joins TRBV27 and TRBJ2-7, with 9 bases identical to TRBD1. V was clipped by 5 bases and J by 2 bases; unmatched bases: 7. CDR3 size: 15 residues. Germline CDR1 is MNHEY and CDR2 is SMNVEV (reference sequence). CDR3 amino acids: CASSPYGQGTYEQYF. CDR3 nucleotides: TGTGCCAGCAGTCCCTATGGACAGGGGACCTACGAGCAGTACTTC.

The chain is built from TRBV6-2 or TRBV6-3 and TRBJ2-7; maybe TRBD1 (6 bases). CDR1 and CDR2 from the germline V gene are MNHEY and SVGEGT. V lost 4 bases, J lost 0 bases, and 10 bases lay in between. The CDR3 sequence is 14 residues long. The DNA of the CDR3 is TGTGCCAGCAGTTGGACGGGACACTCCTACGAGCAGTACTTC. This codes for CASSWTGHSYEQYF.

This rearrangement joins TRBV9 to TRBJ2-1; 10 bases are a match to TRBD2. Germline V gives CDR1 SGDLS, CDR2 YYNGEE. The V gene end was trimmed by 0 bases and the J gene end by 5 bases; junction bases not matched to a gene: 5. CDR3 length: 16 amino acids. CDR3 loop: CASSVVGAGGHNEQFF. The CDR3 DNA reads TGTGCCAGCAGCGTAGTTGGAGCGGGAGGGCACAATGAGCAGTTCTTC.

CDR3 nucleotides: TGTGCCAGCAGCTTAGGGCGGGAGCTATGGACCGGGGAGCTGTTTTTT. Translating gives CASSLGRELWTGELFF. J is TRBJ2-2 and V is TRBV13, with 7 positions matching TRBD2. The trim removed 0 bases at V and 5 bases at J, leaving 6 bases unmatched. CDR3 length: 16 residues. From germline, CDR1 is PRHDT and CDR2 FYEKMQ (reference sequence).

This clone was found once. The chain recombines TRBV19 with TRBJ2-1; a possible D gene is TRBD2 (6 bases). V dropped 9 bases and J dropped 4 bases, with 16 bases sitting between them. In germline, CDR1 is LNHDA, CDR2 SQIVND (reference sequence). This CDR3 region has 14 residues. CDR3: CASTTPAGYNEQFF. CDR3 DNA: TGTGCCAGCACCACCCCGGCGGGGTACAATGAGCAGTTCTTC.

The CDR3 spells CASSRWTSALNTGELFF. The CDR3 nucleotides are TGTGCCAGCAGCCGCTGGACTAGCGCCTTGAACACCGGGGAGCTGTTTTTT. The V call is TRBV7-2, the J call TRBJ2-2, with 9 bases that match TRBD2. The V gene end was trimmed by 5 bases and the J gene end by 1 base; junction bases not matched to a gene: 8. In germline, CDR1 is SGHTA, CDR2 FQGNSA. This CDR3 is 17 amino acids long.

The chain has TRBV6-5 and TRBJ2-1; D gene unclear. From germline, CDR1 is MNHEY and CDR2 SVGAGI. Trimming took 5 bases from V and 3 from J, leaving 8 bases between them. The CDR3 runs to 13 residues. The DNA for the CDR3 is TGTGCCAGCAGTCCCCCCGGCTACAATGAGCAGTTCTTC. As protein: CASSPPGYNEQFF.

The rearrangement uses TRBV6-5 and TRBJ1-1; TRBD1 might be the D (5 bases). There are 15 residues in the CDR3. Germline CDR1 is MNHEY and CDR2 is SVGAGI. V shed 4 bases and J shed 0 bases, with 12 bases lying between them. This CDR3 is CASSSHQGMNTEAFF. CDR3 sequence (DNA): TGTGCCAGCAGTTCGCACCAGGGTATGAACACTGAAGCTTTCTTT.

This clone has a handful of counts. This chain uses TRBV18 with TRBJ2-7, with a possible D match to TRBD1 (6 bases). The germline gives CDR1 KGHSH, CDR2 LQKENI. The CDR3 spans 13 residues. V was pared by 6 bases and J by 0 bases, with 9 bases between. Here the CDR3 DNA reads TGTGCCAGCTCGGACAGTGTCTCCTACGAGCAGTACTTC. Amino acid sequence: CASSDSVSYEQYF.

The V gene is TRBV11-3, the J gene TRBJ2-7; 8 bases match TRBD2. From germline, CDR1 is SGHNT and CDR2 YENEEA. This CDR3 comprises 14 residues. Unmatched junction bases numbered 5, after V lost 4 bases and J lost 3 bases. CDR3 bases: TGTGCCAGCAGCTCCGCGGGACTAGGCTACGAGCAGTACTTC. Amino acids: CASSSAGLGYEQYF. Supplemented by reference TRBV11-3 and TRBJ2-7, the full variable domain reads EAGVVQSPRYKIIEKKQPVAFWCNPISGHNTLYWYLQNLGQGPELLIRYENEEAVDDSQLPKDRFSAERLKGVDSTLKIQPAELGDSAVYLCASSSAGLGYEQYFGPGTRLTVT.